What follows are 6 T cell receptor beta chains derived from one specimen sequenced in a study of blood T cell repertoires in COVID-19 (dated by TCRdb to the early 2020s). Libraries were built with the immunoSEQ multiplex PCR assay. TCRdb stores this immuneACCESS table with in-frame sequences only. Part of the clones is absent; in the studies checked, under half of the shortfall reflects unresolved V genes, and no reason is known for the rest. The sample includes around 310,000 clones, with around 90% observed a single time. Of the sample, approximately 0.98% is held by the ten largest clones. Sequencing was carried out using peripheral blood. Receptors were obtained from a woman in her thirties or forties with COVID-19, enrolled during active disease.

CDR3 nucleotides: TGTGCCAGCAGCTTGGGGTCCGGCCCGGGGTATGGCTACACCTTC. It yields the protein CASSLGSGPGYGYTF. The V gene is TRBV5-8, the J gene TRBJ1-2, with no clear D. V lost 0 bases to trimming and J lost 5 bases, with 14 bases between them. Germline loops: CDR1 SGHTS, CDR2 YDEGEE. The CDR3 sequence is 15 residues long.

The rearrangement links TRBV7-2 to TRBJ1-6; D is uncertain. The CDR3 spans 15 residues. V was clipped by 1 base and J by 8 bases, with 12 bases between them. Germline CDR1 is SGHTA and CDR2 is FQGNSA. CDR3 DNA: TGTGCCAGCAGCTTAGATGTCCGCCGGGATTCACCCCTCCACTTT. It yields the protein CASSLDVRRDSPLHF.

The chain recombines TRBV19 with TRBJ1-3, with D tentatively TRBD1 (6 bases). Trimming took off 7 bases at V and 9 bases at J, with 19 bases between the two ends. The CDR3 sequence is 14 residues long. The germline V gene has CDR1 LNHDA and CDR2 SQIVND (reference sequence). As DNA, the CDR3 is TGTGCCAGTACCACGACAGGTCCTCGGGGCACCATATATTTT. This encodes CASTTTGPRGTIYF. Full variable domain (missing parts from reference TRBV19 and TRBJ1-3): DGGITQSPKYLFRKEGQNVTLSCEQNLNHDAMYWYRQDPGQGLRLIYYSQIVNDFQKGDIAEGYSVSREKKESFPLTVTSAQKNPTAFYLCASTTTGPRGTIYFGEGSWLTVV.

The V gene is TRBV6-6, the J gene TRBJ2-7; 12 nucleotides match TRBD2. CDR3 length equals 14 residues. CDR1 and CDR2 (germline): MNHNY, SVGAGI (reference sequence). V was pared by 6 bases and J by 7 bases, with 7 bases of the junction left unmatched. CDR3 in amino acids: CASSSLAGGPEQYF. CDR3 nucleotides: TGTGCCAGCAGCTCACTAGCGGGGGGCCCTGAGCAGTACTTC.

The rearrangement joins TRBV6-6 to TRBJ1-1; the D gene is possibly TRBD1 (6 bases). Germline assignment: CDR1 MNHNY and CDR2 SVGAGI (reference sequence). The CDR3 has 16 residues. With 6 bases removed from V and 6 bases from J, the gap between germline ends came to 23 bases. Written as DNA, the CDR3 is TGTGCCAGCAGCCACGACCGGGACATAAGGTACCCTGAAGCTTTCTTT. It yields the protein CASSHDRDIRYPEAFF.

The chain recombines TRBV18 with TRBJ2-7, with a tentative D call TRBD2 (6 bases). The CDR3 runs to 15 residues. From germline, CDR1 is KGHSH and CDR2 LQKENI. V shed 3 bases and J shed 3 bases, with 15 bases lying between them. CDR3 in DNA: TGTGCCAGCTCACCCAGGACTGGGGGGAGCTACGAGCAGTACTTC. Translation: CASSPRTGGSYEQYF.